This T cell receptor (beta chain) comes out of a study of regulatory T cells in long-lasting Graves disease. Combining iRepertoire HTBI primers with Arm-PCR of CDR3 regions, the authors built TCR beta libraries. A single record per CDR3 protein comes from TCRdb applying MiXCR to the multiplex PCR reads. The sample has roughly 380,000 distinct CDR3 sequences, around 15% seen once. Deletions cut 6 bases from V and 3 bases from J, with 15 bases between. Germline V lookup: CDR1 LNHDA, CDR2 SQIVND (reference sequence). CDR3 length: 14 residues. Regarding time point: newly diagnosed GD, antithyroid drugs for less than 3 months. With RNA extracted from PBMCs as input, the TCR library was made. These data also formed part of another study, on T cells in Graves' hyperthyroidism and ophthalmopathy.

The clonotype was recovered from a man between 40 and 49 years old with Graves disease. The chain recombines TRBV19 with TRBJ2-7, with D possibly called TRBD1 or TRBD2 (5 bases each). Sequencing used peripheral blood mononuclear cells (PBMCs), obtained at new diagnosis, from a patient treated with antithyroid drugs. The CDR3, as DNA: TGTGCCAGTAGCCTACGGGGCAGGGTCTACGAGCAGTACTTC. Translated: CASSLRGRVYEQYF.